The 32 T cell receptor beta chains presented below share a single source sample, sequenced in a study of blood T cells in healthy people across ages. A second PCR of roughly 7 to 11 cycles used a sample-barcoded 5' primer and a J-beta primer mix. From the 5' RACE reads, TCRdb called clonotypes with MiXCR, one entry per CDR3 protein. The sample lists some 700,000 distinct CDR3 sequences, around 46% occurring once. Sequencing was carried out using blood. Receptor source: a woman aged 55-70 years in good health.

The rearrangement uses TRBV6-5 and TRBJ1-2, with D unclear. The CDR3 covers 13 residues. Per the germline V gene, CDR1 is MNHEY and CDR2 is SVGAGI. Between the trimmed V and J ends, which lost 2 bases and 1 base, there was a span of 5 bases. CDR3 sequence reads: CASSYDNNYGYTF. CDR3 bases: TGTGCCAGCAGTTACGATAATAACTATGGCTACACCTTC.

The rearrangement links TRBV12-3 or TRBV12-4 to TRBJ2-1; TRBD2 might be the D (6 bases). Trimming pared 6 bases from V and 5 bases from J, leaving 11 bases between. This CDR3 is 13 amino acids long. The CDR3 reads CASRGRGNNEQFF. For the CDR3, the DNA is TGTGCCAGCAGGGGACGGGGGAACAATGAGCAGTTCTTC.

This chain connects TRBV7-2 to TRBJ1-5; D is uncertain. V was pared by 1 base and J by 2 bases, with 9 bases between. Germline V gene lookup returns CDR1 SGHTA and CDR2 FQGNSA. The CDR3 has 15 amino acids. In DNA form, the CDR3 reads TGTGCCAGCAGCTTAGGGTCGGCAGGCAATCAGCCCCAGCATTTT. As protein: CASSLGSAGNQPQHF.

This clonotype was seen repeatedly, ten times or more. The rearrangement joins TRBV27 to TRBJ2-1; possibly TRBD1 for D (5 bases). There are 14 residues in the CDR3. V was trimmed by 4 bases and J by 9 bases, leaving 16 bases between them. The germline gives CDR1 MNHEY, CDR2 SMNVEV (reference sequence). CDR3 coding DNA: TGTGCCAGCAGTTCAATCGAAACAGGCTCTGAGCAGTTCTTC. It encodes CASSSIETGSEQFF.

This clonotype was detected a few times. The CDR3 here is CASSYSSGLAGGTDTQYF. The CDR3 DNA follows: TGTGCCAGCAGTTACTCGAGCGGACTAGCGGGAGGAACAGATACGCAGTATTTT. The chain couples TRBV6-2 or TRBV6-3 to TRBJ2-3; 14 nucleotides line up with TRBD2. J lost 3 bases, V lost 0 bases, and 5 bases had no gene match. Germline assignment: CDR1 MNHEY and CDR2 SVGEGT. The CDR3 runs to 18 residues.

In its sample, this clonotype was seen a few times. In nucleotides, the CDR3 is TGCAGTGCTAGAGATCCTGGGCAGGGCCTCGGGGATGAGCAGTTCTTC. This gives the protein CSARDPGQGLGDEQFF. This chain connects TRBV20-1 to TRBJ2-1, with D perhaps given as TRBD1 or TRBD2 (5 bases each). CDR3 size: 16 residues. V gave up 0 bases and J gave up 8 bases, with 20 bases separating them. Germline CDR1 is DFQATT and CDR2 is SNEGSKA (reference sequence).

This clonotype showed up just a few times. The chain joins TRBV11-1 to TRBJ2-3, with 8 bases identical to TRBD1. Germline CDR1 and CDR2: SGHAT and FQDESV (reference sequence). The V segment lost 8 bases and the J segment 5 bases; nucleotides outside the gene matches: 6. The CDR3 spans 13 residues. CDR3 loop: CASLGQGQDTQYF. In DNA form, the CDR3 reads TGTGCCAGCTTAGGACAGGGTCAAGATACGCAGTATTTT.

This clonotype appeared a few times. The rearrangement joins TRBV20-1 to TRBJ2-5, with 10 bases fitting TRBD1. The CDR3 consists of 14 residues. Germline V gene sequence: CDR1 DFQATT, CDR2 SNEGSKA (reference sequence). V dropped 0 bases and J dropped 4; count of bases not matched to a gene: 2. The CDR3: CSAREGQGRETQYF. The CDR3 DNA follows: TGCAGTGCTAGAGAGGGACAGGGGAGAGAGACCCAGTACTTC.

The chain combines TRBV3-1 with TRBJ1-5; 7 bases match TRBD1. Trimming at V came to 4 bases and at J to 9 bases, leaving 9 bases not matched to a gene. The CDR3 totals 14 residues. The V gene's germline CDR1 is LGHDT and CDR2 YNNKEL (reference sequence). In DNA form, the CDR3 reads TGTGCCAGCAGCCCCAGACAGGGTGAGGGGCCCCAGCATTTT. Protein product: CASSPRQGEGPQHF.

In this sample, this clonotype turned up a few times. This chain connects TRBV7-9 to TRBJ2-3; TRBD2 might be the D (6 bases). The CDR3 contains 14 residues. With 5 bases removed from V and 2 bases from J, the gap between germline ends came to 11 bases. CDR1 is SEHNR and CDR2 is FQNEAQ in the germline V gene (reference sequence). CDR3 DNA: TGTGCCAGCAGCCGTTGGACTAACACAGATACGCAGTATTTT. Its protein product is CASSRWTNTDTQYF.

To note about this clonotype: A much larger clone lies one base from this, so it may be a read error. The chain has TRBV12-3 or TRBV12-4 and TRBJ2-3, with TRBD1 matching over 9 bases. This CDR3 has 16 residues. After removal of 4 bases from V and 4 bases from J, the junction contained 9 bases not matched to a gene. The CDR3 nucleotides are TGTGCCAGCAGTTCTCGACAGGGGGAGAGAGCAGATACGCAGTATTTT. As protein: CASSSRQGERADTQYF.

The chain carries TRBV6-2 or TRBV6-3 and TRBJ2-7, with 8 bases aligning to TRBD2. The CDR3 contains 14 residues. Germline V gene data show CDR1 as MNHEY and CDR2 as SVGEGT. V lost 2 bases and J lost 3; bases outside the gene matches: 3. The CDR3 reads CASSYVSGGYEQYF. The CDR3 DNA is TGTGCCAGCAGTTACGTCAGCGGGGGCTACGAGCAGTACTTC.

V gene TRBV5-5 combines with J gene TRBJ1-1; D is unclear. Germline assignment: CDR1 SGHKS and CDR2 YYEKEE (reference sequence). The CDR3 is 15 amino acids. The V end lost 2 bases, the J end lost 1 base, and 12 bases lay between the germline ends. In DNA, the CDR3 is TGTGCCAGCAGCTTAGTCGACAAGCCGAACACTGAAGCTTTCTTT. It codes for CASSLVDKPNTEAFF. The entire variable domain, with the rest obtained from reference TRBV5-5 and TRBJ1-1, is as follows: DAGVTQSPTHLIKTRGQQVTLRCSPISGHKSVSWYQQVLGQGPQFIFQYYEKEERGRGNFPDRFSARQFPNYSSELNVNALLLGDSALYLCASSLVDKPNTEAFFGQGTRLTVV.

This clonotype has a single count. The chain has TRBV29-1 and TRBJ2-7; 9 bases are a match to TRBD2. The CDR3 is 12 residues long. The germline V gene encodes CDR1 SQVTM and CDR2 ANQGSEA. V dropped 6 bases and J dropped 9; count of bases not matched to a gene: 9. This chain's CDR3 is CSVRLADNVQYF. CDR3 sequence (DNA): TGCAGCGTCCGACTAGCGGACAATGTGCAGTACTTC.

This chain connects TRBV3-1 to TRBJ2-1; the D is unclear. Germline loops: CDR1 LGHDT, CDR2 YNNKEL (reference sequence). The CDR3 is made up of 15 amino acids. The germline V and J ends were trimmed by 0 bases and 1 base, with 7 bases remaining between them. In DNA form, the CDR3 reads TGTGCCAGCAGCCAAGATCGGGTATCCTACAATGAGCAGTTCTTC. It specifies CASSQDRVSYNEQFF.

The rearrangement joins TRBV12-3 or TRBV12-4 to TRBJ1-2; weak D call: TRBD1 (5 bases). V was trimmed by 6 bases and J by 6 bases, leaving 11 bases between them. CDR3 size: 12 residues. CDR3 sequence (DNA): TGTGCCAGCAGATTGACGGGGGATGGCTACACCTTC. Translating it yields CASRLTGDGYTF.

Only a few counts were recorded for this clonotype. The rearrangement joins TRBV6-2 or TRBV6-3 to TRBJ2-3; 11 nucleotides line up with TRBD2. The V gene end was trimmed by 6 bases and the J gene end by 5 bases; junction bases not matched to a gene: 4. This CDR3 has 14 residues. Germline V gives CDR1 MNHEY, CDR2 SVGEGT. CDR3 sequence: CASRRLAGIDTQYF. The CDR3 DNA is TGTGCCAGCAGACGACTAGCGGGAATAGATACGCAGTATTTT.

The rearrangement joins TRBV15 to TRBJ1-2, with D unclear. Trimming pared 0 bases from V and 0 bases from J, leaving 14 bases between. The CDR3 is 17 residues long. Germline V gives CDR1 LNHNV, CDR2 YYDKDF (reference sequence). The CDR3 nucleotides read TGTGCCACCAGCAGAGATAGCGGGCGACGGACTAACTATGGCTACACCTTC. Translated, it gives CATSRDSGRRTNYGYTF.

Comment on this clonotype: Its ends do not fully match the called genes, so a read error is possible. This sequence joins TRBV7-9 and TRBJ2-7, with no clear D. Germline V gives CDR1 SEHNR, CDR2 FQNEAQ (reference sequence). This CDR3 has 15 amino acids. In nucleotides, the CDR3 is TGTTCCAGCAGCTTAGTCCAGGAGAATACCTACGAGCAGTACTTC. Protein: CSSSLVQENTYEQYF.

Only one count was recorded for this clonotype. Compared with germline, one end of the junction differs, possibly owing to a read error. The chain combines TRBV19 with TRBJ2-6; D may be TRBD1 (6 bases). The germline CDR1 and CDR2 sequences are LNHDA and SQIVND (reference sequence). The CDR3 is made up of 15 amino acids. The CDR3 DNA follows: TGTGCAACTCGGAACCAGGGGTACGGGGCCAACGTCCTAACTTTC. Protein sequence: CATRNQGYGANVLTF.

This clonotype was recorded once. This chain joins TRBV7-9 and TRBJ2-7, with no clear D. The CDR3 totals 15 residues. The V end was cut by 1 base, the J end by 7 bases, with 17 bases between. Germline assignment: CDR1 SEHNR and CDR2 FQNEAQ (reference sequence). The CDR3 DNA sequence: TGTGCCAGCAGCTTAGTAGGACCCCGCTCCAATGAGCAGTACTTC. Translating it yields CASSLVGPRSNEQYF. The variable domain in full, with the rest retrieved from reference TRBV7-9 and TRBJ2-7, is DTGVSQNPRHKITKRGQNVTFRCDPISEHNRLYWYRQTLGQGPEFLTYFQNEAQLEKSRLLSDRFSAERPKGSFSTLEIQRTEQGDSAMYLCASSLVGPRSNEQYFGPGTRLTVT.

This clonotype was seen more than once but under ten times. The CDR3 spells CASTPGGAEDTQYF. DNA for the CDR3: TGCGCCAGCACGCCGGGGGGCGCAGAAGATACGCAGTATTTT. The chain couples TRBV5-1 to TRBJ2-3; tentative D call: TRBD2 (7 bases). V was clipped by 6 bases and J by 5 bases, with 16 bases between them. The CDR3 loop spans 14 amino acids. CDR1 is SGHRS, CDR2 YFSETQ, per germline.

The J gene is TRBJ2-7, the V gene TRBV27; 8 nucleotides match TRBD2. The junction had 3 bases not matched to a gene; V was cut back by 2 bases and J by 0 bases. Germline-derived CDR1 and CDR2 are MNHEY and SMNVEV (reference sequence). This CDR3 region has 15 residues. Here the CDR3 reads CASSLLSGNSYEQYF. DNA of the CDR3: TGTGCCAGCAGTTTACTTAGCGGGAACTCCTACGAGCAGTACTTC.

Details on this clonotype: A read error may produce the germline difference seen at one junction end. The chain couples TRBV10-3 to TRBJ2-1; TRBD2 might be the D (5 bases). The germline gives CDR1 ENHRY, CDR2 SYGVKD. The CDR3 runs to 17 residues. For the CDR3, the DNA is TGTGCCATCAGTGAGTCAGGAGGCCAAAGCTCCTACAATGACCAGTTCTTC. Amino acid sequence: CAISESGGQSSYNDQFF.

CDR3 residues: CASSSQDRENTEAFF. In DNA, the CDR3 is TGTGCCAGCAGCTCCCAGGACAGAGAAAACACTGAAGCTTTCTTT. The chain couples TRBV11-2 to TRBJ1-1; a weak D match, TRBD1 (6 bases). The CDR3 runs to 15 residues. Germline V gene data show CDR1 as SGHAT and CDR2 as FQNNGV. V gave up 4 bases and J gave up 2 bases, with 14 bases separating them.

On this clonotype: One end of the junction does not line up with germline, which may come from a read error. The J gene is TRBJ1-5, the V gene TRBV6-2 or TRBV6-3; no firm D call. There are 14 residues in the CDR3. Germline CDR1 reads MNHEY; CDR2 reads SVGEGT. The CDR3 DNA reads as TGTGCCAGCAACAACCTCCAGGAAAATCAACCCCAGCATTTT. The encoded protein is CASNNLQENQPQHF.

This clonotype was counted a few times. V usage is TRBV29-1 and J usage is TRBJ1-1; D may be TRBD1 (6 bases). With 7 bases removed from V and 3 bases from J, the gap between germline ends came to 15 bases. The CDR3 spans 13 residues. The germline V gene encodes CDR1 SQVTM and CDR2 ANQGSEA. The CDR3 here is CSGRGDSHTEAFF. DNA for the CDR3: TGCAGCGGCAGGGGAGACAGCCACACTGAAGCTTTCTTT.

This chain links TRBV5-1 with TRBJ1-4; 8 bases are a match to TRBD1. This CDR3 has 15 amino acids. Unmatched junction bases numbered 7, after V lost 4 bases and J lost 5 bases. The germline CDR1 and CDR2 sequences are SGHRS and YFSETQ. CDR3 residues: CASSNSGQANEKLFF. As DNA, the CDR3 is TGCGCCAGCAGCAATTCGGGACAGGCAAATGAAAAACTGTTTTTT.

In this sample, this clonotype turned up a few times. V and J are TRBV3-1 and TRBJ2-7; D is uncertain. Germline V lookup: CDR1 LGHDT, CDR2 YNNKEL (reference sequence). The CDR3 contains 15 residues. V was pared by 0 bases and J by 3 bases, with 12 bases between. Here the CDR3 reads CASSQEMVLGYEQYF. As DNA, the CDR3 is TGTGCCAGCAGCCAAGAAATGGTACTCGGCTACGAGCAGTACTTC.

The genes are TRBV12-3 or TRBV12-4 and TRBJ1-2; 8 nucleotides agree with TRBD1. The CDR3 loop spans 16 amino acids. J lost 7 bases, V lost 5 bases, and 15 bases had no gene match. CDR3 amino acids: CASSDNSGGAVGGYTF. CDR3 in DNA: TGTGCCAGCAGTGACAACTCAGGGGGCGCCGTGGGTGGCTACACCTTC.

This chain joins TRBV7-8 and TRBJ1-6; 11 bases line up with TRBD1. The CDR3 loop spans 17 amino acids. V was pared by 5 bases and J by 8 bases, with 11 bases of the junction left unmatched. Germline V CDR1 and CDR2: SGHVS, FQNEAQ. The CDR3 region has the DNA TGTGCCAGCAGCCCTACCGGGACAGGGGGAAGTTATTCACCCCTCCACTTT. It is translated as CASSPTGTGGSYSPLHF.

The V and J genes are TRBV30 and TRBJ2-5; possibly TRBD1 for D (5 bases). The germline CDR1 and CDR2 sequences are GTSNPN and SVGIG (reference sequence). The CDR3 spans 12 residues. Trimming left V 2 bases short and J 11 bases short, with 15 bases between. For the CDR3, the DNA is TGTGCCTGGAGTAGGACATACAATGAGCAGTACTTC. Its translation is CAWSRTYNEQYF.